This T cell receptor beta chain was captured by sequencing in a study of blood T cell repertoires in COVID-19. Whole-study context: Collection of acute and convalescent COVID-19 samples took place in the United States, Italy and Spain.

Looked up from germline, CDR1 is WSHSY and CDR2 is SAAADI. Trimming cost V 5 bases and J 7 bases; bases outside gene matches: 6. This CDR3 spans 16 amino acids. Donors were grouped by their self-reported clinical history. Study processing details: Reference gene primers were amplified, and this amplification served to estimate nucleated cell counts. Clones were read by immunoSEQ multiplex PCR, and TCRdb kept only the in-frame ones, dropping some. That table is the source of V, J and clone size, and D and trimming were worked out from the DNA. The table records around 180,000 clones, roughly 83% of them present only once.

V is TRBV10-2 and J is TRBJ1-6; 12 bases are a match to TRBD1. The sequencing sample was made of PBMCs or T cells enriched from blood (not recorded which). The TCR originated in a woman between 25 and 40 years old who had recovered from COVID-19. CDR3: CASSKRGTGGNSPLHF. DNA of the CDR3: TGCGCCAGCAGTAAAAGGGGGACAGGGGGCAATTCACCCCTCCACTTT.